Reported below is one T cell receptor beta chain. Its antigen is currently unknown. This record comes from a study of read filtering for tumor transcriptome and immune sequencing. Study details: Among patients, around 18 were male and approximately 15 female, aged roughly 45 to 80 (mean approximately 71). Per sample, TCR-region reads ranged about 4.05 to 10.27 million by IR-seq, 85 to 1273 by RNA-seq.

From around 0.4 ug of RNA, a library with molecular barcoded alpha/delta and beta/gamma adaptors was made. TCRdb reprocessed the reads with MiXCR, giving one entry per CDR3 protein. This table has approximately 25,000 distinct CDR3 sequences, under 15% appearing once. General study points: IR-seq and RNA-seq agreed better without single-read clonotypes. Approximately 80% of IR-seq clonotypes had one read, totaling approximately 3.5% of reads; RNA-seq: about 70% and 40%.

J was trimmed by 0 bases and V by 4 bases; bases with no gene match: 7. Looked up from germline, CDR1 is SGHDT and CDR2 is YYEEEE. The CDR3 is 15 residues long. Input material: a population of CD138-negative cells sorted from bone marrow. The TCR originated in a donor aged 40 or older with multiple myeloma. This chain joins TRBV5-6 and TRBJ2-7; 7 nucleotides match TRBD1. The CDR3 DNA reads as TGTGCCAGCAGCCTCGGACAGGTTAGCTCCTACGAGCAGTACTTC. Protein: CASSLGQVSSYEQYF. Looking up the rest from reference TRBV5-6 and TRBJ2-7 gives the full variable domain: DAGVTQSPTHLIKTRGQQVTLRCSPKSGHDTVSWYQQALGQGPQFIFQYYEEEERQRGNFPDRFSGHQFPNYSSELNVNALLLGDSALYLCASSLGQVSSYEQYFGPGTRLTVT.